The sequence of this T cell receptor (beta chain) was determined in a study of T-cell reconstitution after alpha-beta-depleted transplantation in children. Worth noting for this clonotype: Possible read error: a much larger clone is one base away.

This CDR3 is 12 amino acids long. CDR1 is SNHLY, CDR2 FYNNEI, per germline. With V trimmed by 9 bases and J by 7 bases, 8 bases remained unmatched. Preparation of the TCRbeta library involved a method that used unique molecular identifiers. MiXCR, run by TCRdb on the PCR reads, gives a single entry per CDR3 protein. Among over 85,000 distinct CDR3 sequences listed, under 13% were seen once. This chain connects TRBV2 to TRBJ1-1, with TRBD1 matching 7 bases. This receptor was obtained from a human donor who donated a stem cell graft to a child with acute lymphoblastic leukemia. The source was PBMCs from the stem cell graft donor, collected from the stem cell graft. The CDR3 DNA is TGTGCCAGAAGTCAGGGGGGAGGTGAAGCTTTCTTT. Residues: CARSQGGGEAFF. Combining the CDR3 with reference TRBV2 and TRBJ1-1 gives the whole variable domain EPEVTQTPSHQVTQMGQEVILRCVPISNHLYFYWYRQILGQKVEFLVSFYNNEISEKSEIFDDQFSVERPDGSNFTLKIRSTKLEDSAMYFCARSQGGGEAFFGQGTRLTVV.